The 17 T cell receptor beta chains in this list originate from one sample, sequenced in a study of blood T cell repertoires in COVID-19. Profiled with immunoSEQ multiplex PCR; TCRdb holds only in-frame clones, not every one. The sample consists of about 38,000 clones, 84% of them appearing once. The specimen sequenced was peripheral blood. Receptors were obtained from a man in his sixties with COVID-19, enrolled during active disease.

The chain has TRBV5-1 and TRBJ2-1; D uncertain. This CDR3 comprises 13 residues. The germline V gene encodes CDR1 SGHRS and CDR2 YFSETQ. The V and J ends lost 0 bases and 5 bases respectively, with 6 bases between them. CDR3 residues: CASSLASHNEQFF. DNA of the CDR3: TGCGCCAGCAGCTTGGCCAGTCACAATGAGCAGTTCTTC. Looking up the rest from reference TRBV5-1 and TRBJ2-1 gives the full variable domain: KAGVTQTPRYLIKTRGQQVTLSCSPISGHRSVSWYQQTPGQGLQFLFEYFSETQRNKGNFPGRFSGRQFSNSRSEMNVSTLELGDSALYLCASSLASHNEQFFGPGTRLTVL.

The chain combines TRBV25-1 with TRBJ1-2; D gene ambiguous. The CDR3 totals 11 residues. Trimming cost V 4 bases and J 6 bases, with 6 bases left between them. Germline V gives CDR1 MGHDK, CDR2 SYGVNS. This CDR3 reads CASSAGDGYTF. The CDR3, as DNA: TGTGCCAGCAGTGCCGGGGATGGCTACACCTTC.

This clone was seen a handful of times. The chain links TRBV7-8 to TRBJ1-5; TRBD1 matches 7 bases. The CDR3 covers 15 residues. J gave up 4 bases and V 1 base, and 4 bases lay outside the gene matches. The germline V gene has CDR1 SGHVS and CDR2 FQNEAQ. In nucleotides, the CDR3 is TGTGCCAGCAGCTTAGGGGGGACAGCGAATCAGCCCCAGCATTTT. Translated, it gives CASSLGGTANQPQHF.

The CDR3 here is CASSFGTAGANVLTF. The CDR3 nucleotides read TGTGCCAGCAGCTTTGGGACAGCTGGGGCCAACGTCCTGACTTTC. The chain joins TRBV3-1 (or the pseudogene TRBV3-2) to TRBJ2-6, with 7 nucleotides matching TRBD1. J gave up 2 bases and V 5 bases, and 3 bases lay outside the gene matches. This CDR3 contains 15 residues. Germline V gene data show CDR1 as LGHDT and CDR2 as YNNKEL (reference sequence).

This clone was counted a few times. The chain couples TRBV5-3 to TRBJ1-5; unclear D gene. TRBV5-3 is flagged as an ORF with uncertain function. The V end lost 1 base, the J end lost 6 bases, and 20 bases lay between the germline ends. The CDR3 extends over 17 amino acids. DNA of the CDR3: TGTGCCAGAAGCTTGAACCGTCCCGGGGAGATGATTCAGCCCCAGCATTTT. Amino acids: CARSLNRPGEMIQPQHF.

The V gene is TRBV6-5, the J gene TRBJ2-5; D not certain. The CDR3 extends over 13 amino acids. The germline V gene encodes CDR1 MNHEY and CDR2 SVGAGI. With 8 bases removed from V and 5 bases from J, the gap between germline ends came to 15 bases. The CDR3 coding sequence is TGTGCCAGCTGGAACCTCTACGGGGAGACCCAGTACTTC. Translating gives CASWNLYGETQYF.

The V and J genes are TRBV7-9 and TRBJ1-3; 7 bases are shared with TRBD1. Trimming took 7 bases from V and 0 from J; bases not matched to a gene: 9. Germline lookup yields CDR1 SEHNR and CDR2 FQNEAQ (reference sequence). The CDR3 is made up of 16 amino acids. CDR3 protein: CASIGTENFSGNTIYF. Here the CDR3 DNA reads TGTGCCAGCATCGGGACAGAGAACTTCTCTGGAAACACCATATATTTT.

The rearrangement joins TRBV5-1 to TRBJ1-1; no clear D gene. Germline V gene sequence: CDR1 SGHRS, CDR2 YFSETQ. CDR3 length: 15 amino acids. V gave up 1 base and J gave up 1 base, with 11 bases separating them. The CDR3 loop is CASSLTVAANTEAFF. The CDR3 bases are TGCGCCAGCAGCTTGACGGTAGCAGCGAACACTGAAGCTTTCTTT.

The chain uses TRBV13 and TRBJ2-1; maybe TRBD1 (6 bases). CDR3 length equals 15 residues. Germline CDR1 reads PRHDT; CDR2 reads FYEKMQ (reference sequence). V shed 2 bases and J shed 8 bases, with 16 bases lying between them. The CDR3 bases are TGTGCCAGCAGCTTATTACAGGGCCCTTGGGATGAGCAGTTCTTC. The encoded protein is CASSLLQGPWDEQFF.

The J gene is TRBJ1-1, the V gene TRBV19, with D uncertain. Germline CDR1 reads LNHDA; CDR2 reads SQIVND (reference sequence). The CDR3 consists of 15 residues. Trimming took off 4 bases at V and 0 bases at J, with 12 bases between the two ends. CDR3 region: CASSTVNTMNTEAFF. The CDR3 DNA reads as TGTGCCAGTAGTACGGTGAATACCATGAACACTGAAGCTTTCTTT.

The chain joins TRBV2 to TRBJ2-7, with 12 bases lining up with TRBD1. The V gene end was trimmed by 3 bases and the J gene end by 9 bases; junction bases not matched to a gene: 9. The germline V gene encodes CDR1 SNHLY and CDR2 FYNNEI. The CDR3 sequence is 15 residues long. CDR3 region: CASSEGQGATFGQYF. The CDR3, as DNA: TGTGCCAGCAGTGAGGGACAGGGGGCAACGTTTGGGCAGTACTTC.

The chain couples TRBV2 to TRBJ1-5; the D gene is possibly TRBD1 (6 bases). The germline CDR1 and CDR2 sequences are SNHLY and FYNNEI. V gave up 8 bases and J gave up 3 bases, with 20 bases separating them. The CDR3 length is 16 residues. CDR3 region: CASDLDRPSPNQPQHF. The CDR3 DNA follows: TGTGCCAGCGACCTGGACAGACCTTCCCCCAATCAGCCCCAGCATTTT.

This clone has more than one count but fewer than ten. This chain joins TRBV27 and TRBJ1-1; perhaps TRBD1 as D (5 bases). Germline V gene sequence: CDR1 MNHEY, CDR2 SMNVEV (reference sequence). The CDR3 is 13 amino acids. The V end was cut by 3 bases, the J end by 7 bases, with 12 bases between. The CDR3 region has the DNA TGTGCCAGCAGTTTGTACAGGTGGGGTGAAGCTTTCTTT. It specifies CASSLYRWGEAFF.

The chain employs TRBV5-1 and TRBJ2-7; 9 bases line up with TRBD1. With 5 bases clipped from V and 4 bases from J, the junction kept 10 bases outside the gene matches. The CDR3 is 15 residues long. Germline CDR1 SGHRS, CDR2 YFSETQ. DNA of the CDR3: TGCGCCAGCAGTTATGACGGGACAGGGTCGTACGAGCAGTACTTC. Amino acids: CASSYDGTGSYEQYF. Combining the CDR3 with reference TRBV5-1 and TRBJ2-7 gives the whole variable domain KAGVTQTPRYLIKTRGQQVTLSCSPISGHRSVSWYQQTPGQGLQFLFEYFSETQRNKGNFPGRFSGRQFSNSRSEMNVSTLELGDSALYLCASSYDGTGSYEQYFGPGTRLTVT.

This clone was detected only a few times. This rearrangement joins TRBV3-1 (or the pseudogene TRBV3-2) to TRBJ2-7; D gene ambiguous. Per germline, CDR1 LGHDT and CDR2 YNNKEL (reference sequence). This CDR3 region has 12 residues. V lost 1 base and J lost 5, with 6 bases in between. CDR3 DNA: TGTGCCAGCAGCCAAGGGCTCGACGAGCAGTACTTC. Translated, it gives CASSQGLDEQYF.

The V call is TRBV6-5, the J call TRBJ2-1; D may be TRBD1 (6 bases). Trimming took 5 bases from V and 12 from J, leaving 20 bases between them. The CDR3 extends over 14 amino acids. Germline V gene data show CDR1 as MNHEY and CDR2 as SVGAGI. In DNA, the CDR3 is TGTGCCAGCAGTCAACAGATAAGGGACAAAGGGCAGTTCTTC. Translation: CASSQQIRDKGQFF.

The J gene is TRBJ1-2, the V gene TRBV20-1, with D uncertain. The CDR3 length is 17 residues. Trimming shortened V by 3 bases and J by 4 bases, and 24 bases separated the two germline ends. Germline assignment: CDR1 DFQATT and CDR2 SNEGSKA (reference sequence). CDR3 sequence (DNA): TGCAGTGCTAGTACGGGAGATGTGGGAGGAGAGGGCTATGGCTACACCTTC. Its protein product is CSASTGDVGGEGYGYTF.